The clone carrying this TCR beta chain has more than one count but fewer than ten. As yet, its antigen is unknown. The record originates from a study of radiotherapy plus CTLA-4 blockade in lung cancer. Overall study context: There were objective responses in roughly a sixth of patients, and around 30% had disease control. Findings and caveats of the study: The study found tumor-derived TCR clones expanded in blood after radiotherapy plus ipilimumab. Dynamics of early blood T cell clones, together with interferon-beta, were reportedly the best predictors of response.

Profiling relied on immunoSEQ multiplex PCR, and the TCRdb table lists in-frame clones only, not all of them. The data show 35,000 to 50,000 clones, 73% seen once. Germline V gives CDR1 MGHRA, CDR2 YSYEKL. Deletions cut 1 base from V and 4 bases from J, with 13 bases between. The CDR3 is made up of 15 amino acids. Focal radiation plus CTLA-4 blockade with ipilimumab was administered to patients who had chemo-refractory metastatic non-small-cell lung cancer. This chain connects TRBV4-1 to TRBJ1-2; weak D call: TRBD1 (5 bases). The source was peripheral blood, collected from a patient treated with radiotherapy plus ipilimumab. The source is a human donor with non-small cell lung cancer who had a complete response to radiotherapy plus ipilimumab. CDR3 residues: CASSQVGREGYGYTF. DNA of the CDR3: TGCGCCAGCAGCCAAGTAGGCAGGGAAGGCTATGGCTACACCTTC.